These T cell receptor beta chains were read from a single sample in a study of CD4 T cells in relation to SARS-CoV-2 and coronaviruses. These receptors are not linked to any known antigen. Generated by immunoSEQ multiplex PCR, the TCRdb table keeps only in-frame clones and is missing some. The data show about 34,000 clones, about 70% seen once. The sample was memory CD4+ T cells from PBMCs, cultured in vitro. The receptor source for this set is an adult with COVID-19. Each CDR3 is given with its conserved first and last residue. The D gene is left open where the match is weak. Some rows have no size entry. The others give once, few or many, or a class for an expanded clone.

abundance,d_gene,v_gene,j_gene,CDR3nt,CDR3aa
-,TRBD2,TRBV19,TRBJ2-7,TGTGCCAGTAGTAGAGCGGGAGGGCCTTACGAGCAGTACTTC,CASSRAGGPYEQYF
-,-,TRBV5-4,TRBJ1-1,TGTGCCAGCAGTCCTACGCTCGGGGTCATGAACACTGAAGCTTTCTTT,CASSPTLGVMNTEAFF
few,-,TRBV30,TRBJ1-2,TGTGCCTGGAGCCCTTGGACCCGGAACGGTTACACCTTC,CAWSPWTRNGYTF
-,TRBD2,TRBV6-6,TRBJ2-3,TGTGCCAGCAGTCCTCCCACTAGCGGGAGATTTGCAGATACGCAGTATTTT,CASSPPTSGRFADTQYF
-,-,TRBV19,TRBJ2-2,TGTGCCAGTAGTATTATCGGACTACTGAACACCGGGGAGCTGTTTTTT,CASSIIGLLNTGELFF
-,TRBD2,TRBV2,TRBJ2-3,TGTGCCAGCAGGGGAGGGCTAATTAGCACAGATACGCAGTATTTT,CASRGGLISTDTQYF
-,-,TRBV18,TRBJ1-1,TGTGCCAGCTCCCCAGGGGTGGAGAACACTGAAGCTTTCTTT,CASSPGVENTEAFF
-,-,TRBV5-4,TRBJ1-1,TGTGCCAGCAGCCCTCAGGGGCGCACTGAAGCTTTCTTT,CASSPQGRTEAFF
few,-,TRBV3-1/TRBV3-2,TRBJ1-2,TGTGCCAGCAGCCAAGGTATTTTTGGCTACACCTTC,CASSQGIFGYTF
once,-,TRBV18,TRBJ2-1,TGTGCCAGCTCACCGGCTACTGGGCATGAGCAGTTCTTC,CASSPATGHEQFF
-,TRBD1,TRBV2,TRBJ1-5,TGTGCCAGTACCGGACAGGGGGTTGGTCAGCCCCAGCATTTT,CASTGQGVGQPQHF
-,-,TRBV28,TRBJ2-1,TGTGCCAGCAGTTACTCTGTTGGGGGAGAAGGCTACAATGAGCAGTTCTTC,CASSYSVGGEGYNEQFF
few,TRBD1,TRBV9,TRBJ2-1,TGTGCCAGCAGCCCATACACAGGGGACCAGGAGCAGTTCTTC,CASSPYTGDQEQFF
few,-,TRBV4-1,TRBJ2-1,TGCGCCAGCAGCCAAGCGGTGACTAGGTACAATGAGCAGTTCTTC,CASSQAVTRYNEQFF
few,-,TRBV18,TRBJ2-1,TGTGCCAGCTCACCAACTAGCCAGGACAATGAGCAGTTCTTC,CASSPTSQDNEQFF
-,-,TRBV19,TRBJ2-2,TGTGCCAGTAGTCCCAGACTAAGCACCGGGGAGCTGTTTTTT,CASSPRLSTGELFF
-,TRBD2,TRBV10-3,TRBJ2-7,TGTGCCATCAGTGAGTCGAAAGCGGGGTCCCACTCCTACGAGCAGTACTTC,CAISESKAGSHSYEQYF
few,TRBD2,TRBV27,TRBJ2-1,TGTGCCAGCAAACTAGCGATTTACAATGAGCAGTTCTTC,CASKLAIYNEQFF
few,TRBD1,TRBV7-2,TRBJ2-7,TGTGCCAGCAGCCCCGGTCAGGGGGCAGACGCGCAGTACTTC,CASSPGQGADAQYF
few,TRBD1,TRBV30,TRBJ1-5,TGTGCCTGGAGTTTGACAGGGGGCGATCAGCCCCAGCATTTT,CAWSLTGGDQPQHF
-,-,TRBV21-1,TRBJ1-2,TGTGCCAGCAGCAAAGTCGCGGGGCCCTTAGCTAACTATGGCTACACCTTC,CASSKVAGPLANYGYTF